This TCR beta chain came from a study of identical twins. The trim removed 3 bases at V and 2 bases at J, leaving 10 bases unmatched. The CDR3 sequence is 16 residues long. The germline gives CDR1 DFQATT, CDR2 SNEGSKA (reference sequence). Template switching supplied a universal primer site; unique molecular identifiers were carried on the cDNA. MiXCR, run by TCRdb on the 5' RACE reads, gives a single entry per CDR3 protein. Of roughly 200,000 distinct CDR3 sequences in the sample, around 8.1% were seen once. This sample was also put to use in a study of yellow fever vaccine responses in identical twins.

The rearrangement joins TRBV20-1 to TRBJ2-7, with 10 bases fitting TRBD1. This receptor was obtained from a woman in her late teens or twenties in good health. The source material was memory (CD45RO+) T cells sorted from blood. CDR3 in amino acids: CSASSVGTGEPYEQYF. CDR3 DNA sequence: TGCAGTGCTAGCTCCGTTGGGACAGGGGAGCCCTACGAGCAGTACTTC.